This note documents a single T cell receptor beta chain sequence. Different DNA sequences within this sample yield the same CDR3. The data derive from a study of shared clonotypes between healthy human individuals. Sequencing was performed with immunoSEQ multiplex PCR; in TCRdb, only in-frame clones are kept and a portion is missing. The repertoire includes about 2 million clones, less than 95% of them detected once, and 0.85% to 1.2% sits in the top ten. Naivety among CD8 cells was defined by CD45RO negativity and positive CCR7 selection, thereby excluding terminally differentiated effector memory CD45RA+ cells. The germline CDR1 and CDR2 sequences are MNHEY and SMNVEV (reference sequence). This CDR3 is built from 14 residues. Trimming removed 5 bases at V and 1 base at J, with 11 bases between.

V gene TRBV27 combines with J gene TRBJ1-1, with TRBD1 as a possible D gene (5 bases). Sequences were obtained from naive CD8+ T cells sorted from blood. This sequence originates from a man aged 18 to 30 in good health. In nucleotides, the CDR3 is TGTGCCAGCAGTCTCTCTGGGGGGAACACTGAAGCTTTCTTT. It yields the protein CASSLSGGNTEAFF.